These 9 T cell receptor beta chains share one sample of origin, sequenced in a study of shared clonotypes between healthy human individuals. Profiled with immunoSEQ multiplex PCR; TCRdb holds only in-frame clones, not every one. The sample lists 450,000 to 600,000 clones, approximately 79% seen once, with 10% to 15% in the top ten. The sample taken for sequencing was PBMCs. The receptors here all came from a woman between 40 and 55 years old in good health. Some clones in this sample may be carry-over from other donors' samples.

J is TRBJ2-7 and V is TRBV2; 8 bases fit TRBD2. Germline V gene lookup returns CDR1 SNHLY and CDR2 FYNNEI. J gave up 2 bases and V 6 bases, and 9 bases lay outside the gene matches. The CDR3 has 15 amino acids. CDR3 nucleotides: TGTGCCAGCAGCGATATCGTCGGGAGGGCCTACGAGCAGTACTTC. It encodes CASSDIVGRAYEQYF.

V and J are TRBV28 and TRBJ2-7, with TRBD1 matching over 8 bases. Unmatched junction bases numbered 10, after V lost 2 bases and J lost 7 bases. Germline CDR1 is MDHEN and CDR2 is SYDVKM. This CDR3 is 15 amino acids long. The CDR3 loop is CASSLRQGSRVEQYF. Written as DNA, the CDR3 is TGTGCCAGCAGTTTACGACAGGGGAGTCGGGTTGAGCAGTACTTC.

This clone was found a few times. The V and J genes are TRBV6-1 and TRBJ1-2; 7 bases agree with TRBD1. Germline CDR1 is MNHNS and CDR2 is SASEGT. Trimming took 4 bases from V and 4 from J; bases not matched to a gene: 3. The CDR3 loop spans 13 amino acids. CDR3 coding DNA: TGTGCCAGCAGTGTTAGGGACAGCTATGGCTACACCTTC. Encoded protein: CASSVRDSYGYTF.

The chain recombines TRBV10-2 with TRBJ1-2; TRBD1 might be the D (5 bases). Germline CDR1 WSHSY, CDR2 SAAADI. This CDR3 has 15 residues. V lost 3 bases and J 2 bases, leaving 13 bases between the germline ends. As DNA, the CDR3 is TGCGCCAGCAGTGATGGCAGGGAGAAGAACTATGGCTACACCTTC. This translates into CASSDGREKNYGYTF.

V usage is TRBV19 and J usage is TRBJ1-1, with a tentative D call TRBD1 (6 bases). CDR3 length equals 14 residues. The germline V gene encodes CDR1 LNHDA and CDR2 SQIVND (reference sequence). The V gene lost 4 bases and the J gene lost 0 bases, with 9 bases spanning the gap. The CDR3 bases are TGTGCCAGTAGTAAATGGGACATGAACACTGAAGCTTTCTTT. Translated: CASSKWDMNTEAFF.

V gene TRBV4-3 combines with J gene TRBJ1-4; TRBD1 might be the D (5 bases). Trimming stripped 1 base from V and 12 bases from J, with 15 bases between. Germline V CDR1 and CDR2: LGHNA, YSLEER. The CDR3 is 14 amino acids. This CDR3 is CASSQALLRGQLFF. The CDR3 DNA sequence: TGCGCCAGCAGCCAAGCCCTACTGAGGGGACAACTGTTTTTT.

The chain joins TRBV27 to TRBJ2-3; D uncertain. This CDR3 is built from 17 residues. Per germline, CDR1 MNHEY and CDR2 SMNVEV (reference sequence). V gave up 5 bases and J gave up 6 bases, with 24 bases separating them. The CDR3 reads CASSLPRIALEHDTQYF. The CDR3, as DNA: TGTGCCAGCAGTCTTCCCCGAATAGCTTTGGAACACGATACGCAGTATTTT.

The chain employs TRBV28 and TRBJ2-5, with D possibly being TRBD1 (5 bases). The J call may be wrong; the DNA end is better matched by TRBJ2-7. Germline CDR1 MDHEN, CDR2 SYDVKM. CDR3 length: 14 amino acids. The CDR3 DNA reads TGTGCCAGCAGCCCCCCAGGGTCCCCGAACGAGCAGTACTTC. As protein: CASSPPGSPNEQYF.

The chain links TRBV7-2 to TRBJ2-3; D call uncertain. Trimming removed 1 base at V and 2 bases at J, with 13 bases between. Germline assignment: CDR1 SGHTA and CDR2 FQGNSA. The CDR3 consists of 16 residues. The DNA of the CDR3 is TGTGCCAGCAGCTTAGGCGTAGGCCAGCTCACAGATACGCAGTATTTT. This gives the protein CASSLGVGQLTDTQYF.